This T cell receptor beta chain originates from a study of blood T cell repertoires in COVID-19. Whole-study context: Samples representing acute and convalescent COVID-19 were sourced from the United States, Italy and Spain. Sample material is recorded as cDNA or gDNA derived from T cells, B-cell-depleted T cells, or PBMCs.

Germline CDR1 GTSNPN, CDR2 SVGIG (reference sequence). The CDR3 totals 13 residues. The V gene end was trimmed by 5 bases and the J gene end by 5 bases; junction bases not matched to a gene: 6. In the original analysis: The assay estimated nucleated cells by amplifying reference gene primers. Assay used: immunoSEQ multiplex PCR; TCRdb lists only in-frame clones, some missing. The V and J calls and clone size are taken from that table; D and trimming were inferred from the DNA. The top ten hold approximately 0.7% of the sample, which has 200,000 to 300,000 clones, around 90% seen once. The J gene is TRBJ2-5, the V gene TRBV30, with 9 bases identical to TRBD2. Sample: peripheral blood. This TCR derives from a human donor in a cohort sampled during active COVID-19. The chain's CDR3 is CAWRRGGVETQYF. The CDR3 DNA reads TGTGCCTGGCGGCGGGGGGGGGTCGAGACCCAGTACTTC.